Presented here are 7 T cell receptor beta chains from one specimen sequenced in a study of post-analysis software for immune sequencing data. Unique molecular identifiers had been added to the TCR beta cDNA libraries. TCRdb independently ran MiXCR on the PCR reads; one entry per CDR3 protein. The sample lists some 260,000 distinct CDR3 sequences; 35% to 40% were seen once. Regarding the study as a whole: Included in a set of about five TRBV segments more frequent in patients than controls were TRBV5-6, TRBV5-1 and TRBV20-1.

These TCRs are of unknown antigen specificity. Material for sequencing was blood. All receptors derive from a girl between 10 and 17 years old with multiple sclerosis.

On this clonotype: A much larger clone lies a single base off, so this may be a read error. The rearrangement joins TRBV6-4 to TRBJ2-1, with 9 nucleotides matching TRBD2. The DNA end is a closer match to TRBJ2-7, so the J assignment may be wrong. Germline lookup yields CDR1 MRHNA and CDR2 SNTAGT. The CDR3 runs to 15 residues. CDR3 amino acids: CASSDNPSGNNEQYF. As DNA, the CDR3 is TGTGCCAGCAGTGACAATCCTAGCGGGAACAATGAGCAGTACTTC.

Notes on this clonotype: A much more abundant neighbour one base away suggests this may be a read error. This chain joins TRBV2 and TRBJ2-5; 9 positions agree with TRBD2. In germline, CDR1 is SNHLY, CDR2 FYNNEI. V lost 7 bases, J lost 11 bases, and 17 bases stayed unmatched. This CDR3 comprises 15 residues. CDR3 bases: TGTGCCAGCAATCCCAGGTCTAGCGGGATAACTGAGCAGTACTTC. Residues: CASNPRSSGITEQYF.

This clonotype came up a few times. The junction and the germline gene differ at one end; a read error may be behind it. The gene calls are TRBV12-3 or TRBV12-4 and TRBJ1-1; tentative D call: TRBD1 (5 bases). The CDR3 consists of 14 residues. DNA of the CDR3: TGTGCCAGCAGCTTAGGGGCAGCGGCGGCTGAAGCTTTCTTT. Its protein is CASSLGAAAAEAFF.

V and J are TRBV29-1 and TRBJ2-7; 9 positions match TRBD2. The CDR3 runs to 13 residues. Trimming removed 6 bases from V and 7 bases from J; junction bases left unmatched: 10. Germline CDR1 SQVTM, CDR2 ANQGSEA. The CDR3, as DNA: TGCAGCGTAGCGGGACTAGCAAACAATGAGCAGTACTTC. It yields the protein CSVAGLANNEQYF.

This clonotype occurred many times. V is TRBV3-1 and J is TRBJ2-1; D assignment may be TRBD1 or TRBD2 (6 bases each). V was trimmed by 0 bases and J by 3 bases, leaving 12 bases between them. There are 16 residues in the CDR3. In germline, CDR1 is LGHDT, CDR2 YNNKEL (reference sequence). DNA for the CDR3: TGTGCCAGCAGCCAAGAGGAGGGGGGATTCTACAATGAGCAGTTCTTC. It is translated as CASSQEEGGFYNEQFF.

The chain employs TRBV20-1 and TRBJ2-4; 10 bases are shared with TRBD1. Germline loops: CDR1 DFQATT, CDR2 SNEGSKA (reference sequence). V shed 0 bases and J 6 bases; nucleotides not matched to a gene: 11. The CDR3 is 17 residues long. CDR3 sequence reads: CSARDGPGTGDGNIQYF. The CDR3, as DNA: TGCAGTGCTAGAGATGGCCCCGGGACAGGGGACGGAAACATTCAGTACTTC.

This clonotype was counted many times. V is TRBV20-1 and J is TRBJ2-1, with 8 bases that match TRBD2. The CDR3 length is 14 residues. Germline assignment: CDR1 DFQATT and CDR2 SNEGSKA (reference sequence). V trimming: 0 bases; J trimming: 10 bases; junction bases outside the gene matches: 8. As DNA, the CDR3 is TGCAGTGCTAGAGATATCAGCGGGGGCAGGGAGCAGTTCTTC. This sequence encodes CSARDISGGREQFF.